Listed below are T cell receptor beta chains from one sample, sequenced in a study of blood T cell dynamics during melanoma immunotherapy. This table comes from immunoSEQ multiplex PCR, and its TCRdb copy is limited to in-frame clones, with some not included. The sample lists a few thousand clones, about 88% seen once, with about 4.2% in the top ten. The specimen was blood, collected from a patient treated with checkpoint blockade. These receptors all stem from a human donor with melanoma. The CDR3 runs from the conserved cysteine through the conserved F or W. The order of the fields is D gene, clone size, J gene, V gene, CDR3 protein, CDR3 DNA. A D gene is named only where the DNA matches it firmly. Part of the rows lack a size; the others show once, few, many or a class for expanded clones.

d_call: -; clone_size: -; j_call: TRBJ1-3; v_call: TRBV7-8; cdr3_aa: CASSPPGKGNTIYF; cdr3_nt: TGTGCCAGCAGCCCCCCAGGGAAGGGAAACACCATATATTTT
d_call: TRBD2; clone_size: once; j_call: TRBJ2-3; v_call: TRBV9; cdr3_aa: CASSKTSGRVTDTQYF; cdr3_nt: TGTGCCAGCAGCAAGACTAGCGGGAGAGTAACAGATACGCAGTATTTT
d_call: -; clone_size: -; j_call: TRBJ1-1; v_call: TRBV7-2; cdr3_aa: CASRHRVTMNTEAFF; cdr3_nt: TGTGCCAGCAGACACCGAGTGACCATGAACACTGAAGCTTTCTTT
d_call: TRBD1; clone_size: -; j_call: TRBJ1-4; v_call: TRBV18; cdr3_aa: CASSPLRGLDEKLFF; cdr3_nt: TGTGCCAGCTCACCACTCAGGGGGCTCGATGAAAAACTGTTTTTT
d_call: -; clone_size: -; j_call: TRBJ2-2; v_call: TRBV5-5; cdr3_aa: CASSSGTGRTGELFF; cdr3_nt: TGTGCCAGCAGCTCCGGGACGGGAAGAACCGGGGAGCTGTTTTTT
d_call: -; clone_size: -; j_call: TRBJ2-6; v_call: TRBV4-2; cdr3_aa: CASSQGARTSGANVLTF; cdr3_nt: TGTGCCAGCAGCCAAGGGGCTCGGACGTCTGGGGCCAACGTCCTGACTTTC
d_call: -; clone_size: -; j_call: TRBJ2-1; v_call: TRBV9; cdr3_aa: CASSVGPSSDNEQFF; cdr3_nt: TGTGCCAGCAGCGTAGGCCCTAGTAGCGATAATGAGCAGTTCTTC
d_call: -; clone_size: -; j_call: TRBJ2-7; v_call: TRBV2; cdr3_aa: CASSLHAYEQYF; cdr3_nt: TGTGCCAGCAGTCTACACGCCTACGAGCAGTACTTC
d_call: -; clone_size: -; j_call: TRBJ2-7; v_call: TRBV6-1; cdr3_aa: CASFTHIGRYEQYF; cdr3_nt: TGTGCCAGCTTTACCCATATAGGACGTTACGAGCAGTACTTC
d_call: -; clone_size: -; j_call: TRBJ1-5; v_call: TRBV19; cdr3_aa: CASSINRQPNQPQHF; cdr3_nt: TGTGCCAGTAGTATTAATCGGCAGCCCAATCAGCCCCAGCATTTT
d_call: -; clone_size: -; j_call: TRBJ1-1; v_call: TRBV9; cdr3_aa: CASSVEQNTEAFF; cdr3_nt: TGTGCCAGCAGCGTAGAGCAGAACACTGAAGCTTTCTTT
d_call: TRBD1; clone_size: -; j_call: TRBJ2-7; v_call: TRBV10-3; cdr3_aa: CAISKDRGDYEQYF; cdr3_nt: TGTGCCATCAGTAAGGACAGGGGGGATTACGAGCAGTACTTC
d_call: TRBD1; clone_size: -; j_call: TRBJ1-2; v_call: TRBV6-1; cdr3_aa: CASSDTGAGYGYTF; cdr3_nt: TGTGCCAGCAGTGACACAGGGGCGGGCTATGGCTACACCTTC
d_call: -; clone_size: -; j_call: TRBJ2-7; v_call: TRBV15; cdr3_aa: CATSSDSYEQYF; cdr3_nt: TGTGCCACCAGCAGCGACAGCTACGAGCAGTACTTC
d_call: -; clone_size: -; j_call: TRBJ1-5; v_call: TRBV29-1; cdr3_aa: CSVGGGSNQPQHF; cdr3_nt: TGCAGCGTTGGTGGGGGCAGCAATCAGCCCCAGCATTTT
d_call: TRBD1; clone_size: -; j_call: TRBJ1-5; v_call: TRBV7-8; cdr3_aa: CASSSKQGITHQPQHF; cdr3_nt: TGTGCCAGCAGCTCTAAACAGGGGATAACTCATCAGCCCCAGCATTTT
d_call: TRBD1; clone_size: -; j_call: TRBJ2-6; v_call: TRBV5-1; cdr3_aa: CASSLAGTGGNSGANVLTF; cdr3_nt: TGCGCCAGCAGCTTGGCGGGGACAGGGGGAAACTCTGGGGCCAACGTCCTGACTTTC
d_call: -; clone_size: -; j_call: TRBJ2-7; v_call: TRBV11-3; cdr3_aa: CASSPREGAHEQYF; cdr3_nt: TGTGCCAGCAGCCCAAGGGAGGGGGCCCACGAGCAGTACTTC
d_call: TRBD1; clone_size: -; j_call: TRBJ1-6; v_call: TRBV6-5; cdr3_aa: CASTPGQGFSPLHF; cdr3_nt: TGTGCCAGCACCCCGGGACAGGGGTTTTCACCCCTCCACTTT
d_call: -; clone_size: -; j_call: TRBJ1-1; v_call: TRBV27; cdr3_aa: CASRPWTGTEAFF; cdr3_nt: TGTGCCAGCAGACCCTGGACGGGGACTGAAGCTTTCTTT
d_call: TRBD1; clone_size: -; j_call: TRBJ2-7; v_call: TRBV7-2; cdr3_aa: CASSLEGTGLNEQYF; cdr3_nt: TGTGCCAGCAGCTTAGAAGGGACAGGCCTAAACGAGCAGTACTTC
d_call: -; clone_size: -; j_call: TRBJ1-1; v_call: TRBV5-1; cdr3_aa: CASSLALLGYTEAFF; cdr3_nt: TGCGCCAGCAGCTTGGCTCTCCTAGGTTACACTGAAGCTTTCTTT
d_call: TRBD1; clone_size: once; j_call: TRBJ1-1; v_call: TRBV5-1; cdr3_aa: CASSWTLTGANTEAFF; cdr3_nt: TGCGCCAGCAGCTGGACCCTAACAGGGGCGAACACTGAAGCTTTCTTT
d_call: TRBD2; clone_size: -; j_call: TRBJ2-3; v_call: TRBV28; cdr3_aa: CASSLGRTSGRAGADTQYF; cdr3_nt: TGTGCCAGCAGTTTAGGGAGGACTAGCGGGAGGGCCGGGGCAGATACGCAGTATTTT
d_call: TRBD1; clone_size: -; j_call: TRBJ2-5; v_call: TRBV11-2; cdr3_aa: CASSLGTGQETQYF; cdr3_nt: TGTGCCAGCAGCTTGGGGACAGGACAAGAGACCCAGTACTTC
d_call: -; clone_size: -; j_call: TRBJ2-2; v_call: TRBV5-1; cdr3_aa: CASTPLPTAGELFF; cdr3_nt: TGCGCCAGCACGCCACTCCCGACTGCCGGGGAGCTGTTTTTT
d_call: -; clone_size: -; j_call: TRBJ1-1; v_call: TRBV2; cdr3_aa: CASTPDGNTEAFF; cdr3_nt: TGTGCCAGCACCCCCGACGGGAACACTGAAGCTTTCTTT
d_call: -; clone_size: -; j_call: TRBJ2-2; v_call: TRBV28; cdr3_aa: CAALGPRDTGELFF; cdr3_nt: TGTGCCGCCCTCGGCCCAAGGGACACCGGGGAGCTGTTTTTT
d_call: TRBD2; clone_size: -; j_call: TRBJ2-5; v_call: TRBV7-8; cdr3_aa: CATGVGGSSSGIFETQYF; cdr3_nt: TGTGCCACCGGGGTTGGTGGGAGTTCTAGCGGGATTTTTGAGACCCAGTACTTC
d_call: TRBD1; clone_size: -; j_call: TRBJ1-2; v_call: TRBV19; cdr3_aa: CASRQRTGVYYGYTF; cdr3_nt: TGTGCCAGTAGACAACGGACAGGGGTATATTATGGCTACACCTTC
d_call: TRBD1; clone_size: -; j_call: TRBJ1-4; v_call: TRBV6-5; cdr3_aa: CASRLDRVREKLFF; cdr3_nt: TGTGCCAGCAGACTCGACAGGGTGAGGGAAAAACTGTTTTTT
d_call: -; clone_size: few; j_call: TRBJ1-5; v_call: TRBV30; cdr3_aa: CAWSVRQRASNQPQHF; cdr3_nt: TGTGCCTGGAGTGTACGACAGAGAGCTAGCAATCAGCCCCAGCATTTT
d_call: TRBD2; clone_size: -; j_call: TRBJ2-3; v_call: TRBV11-2; cdr3_aa: CASSLAGGGTDTQYF; cdr3_nt: TGTGCCAGCAGCTTAGCGGGGGGAGGGACAGATACGCAGTATTTT
d_call: -; clone_size: -; j_call: TRBJ2-3; v_call: TRBV7-2; cdr3_aa: CASSSLTRREGTDTQYF; cdr3_nt: TGTGCCAGCAGCTCCCTTACTAGAAGGGAGGGCACAGATACGCAGTATTTT
d_call: -; clone_size: once; j_call: TRBJ2-7; v_call: TRBV18; cdr3_aa: CASSPGVEQYF; cdr3_nt: TGTGCCAGCTCACCGGGCGTCGAGCAGTACTTC
d_call: TRBD2; clone_size: -; j_call: TRBJ2-4; v_call: TRBV19; cdr3_aa: CASTNYQREGTKNIQYF; cdr3_nt: TGTGCCAGTACAAACTACCAGCGGGAGGGTACCAAAAACATTCAGTACTTC
d_call: TRBD2; clone_size: -; j_call: TRBJ2-5; v_call: TRBV19; cdr3_aa: CASSTGLGGWETQYF; cdr3_nt: TGTGCCAGTAGTACCGGACTGGGGGGGTGGGAGACCCAGTACTTC
d_call: -; clone_size: -; j_call: TRBJ2-5; v_call: TRBV7-9; cdr3_aa: CASSSPVSRDLGQETQYF; cdr3_nt: TGTGCCAGCAGCTCCCCCGTGTCCCGGGACTTGGGGCAAGAGACCCAGTACTTC
d_call: -; clone_size: few; j_call: TRBJ1-6; v_call: TRBV5-4; cdr3_aa: CASSSDFYGSPLHF; cdr3_nt: TGTGCCAGCAGCTCCGACTTCTACGGTTCACCCCTCCACTTT
d_call: -; clone_size: -; j_call: TRBJ1-1; v_call: TRBV11-2; cdr3_aa: CASRPGLLTEDTEAFF; cdr3_nt: TGTGCCAGCAGGCCCGGACTACTGACAGAGGACACTGAAGCTTTCTTT
d_call: -; clone_size: -; j_call: TRBJ2-1; v_call: TRBV7-6; cdr3_aa: CASSLEGGGNSYNEQFF; cdr3_nt: TGTGCCAGCAGCTTAGAGGGGGGCGGGAACTCCTACAATGAGCAGTTCTTC
d_call: -; clone_size: -; j_call: TRBJ2-7; v_call: TRBV11-3; cdr3_aa: CASSLGGAVGYEQYF; cdr3_nt: TGTGCCAGCAGCTTAGGTGGGGCAGTGGGTTACGAGCAGTACTTC
d_call: TRBD1; clone_size: -; j_call: TRBJ2-3; v_call: TRBV5-4; cdr3_aa: CASSSRFGQDRTDTQYF; cdr3_nt: TGTGCCAGCTCATCGAGGTTTGGACAGGACCGCACAGATACGCAGTATTTT
d_call: -; clone_size: -; j_call: TRBJ2-1; v_call: TRBV7-3; cdr3_aa: CASSLEPGPSLVQFF; cdr3_nt: TGTGCCAGCAGCTTAGAGCCGGGGCCCAGCTTGGTGCAGTTCTTC
d_call: TRBD1; clone_size: -; j_call: TRBJ2-7; v_call: TRBV7-8; cdr3_aa: CASSSRDSPYEQYF; cdr3_nt: TGTGCCAGCAGCTCAAGGGACAGTCCCTACGAGCAGTACTTC
d_call: TRBD2; clone_size: few; j_call: TRBJ2-3; v_call: TRBV7-3; cdr3_aa: CASSLWGGGSGSSDTQYF; cdr3_nt: TGTGCCAGCAGCTTATGGGGCGGGGGTAGCGGGAGTTCAGATACGCAGTATTTT
d_call: -; clone_size: few; j_call: TRBJ1-4; v_call: TRBV2; cdr3_aa: CASSVLGNEKLFF; cdr3_nt: TGTGCCAGCAGTGTTTTAGGGAATGAAAAACTGTTTTTT
d_call: -; clone_size: -; j_call: TRBJ1-2; v_call: TRBV14; cdr3_aa: CASSQDLGGGYTF; cdr3_nt: TGTGCCAGCAGCCAAGATCTCGGGGGCGGCTACACCTTC
d_call: -; clone_size: -; j_call: TRBJ2-2; v_call: TRBV5-1; cdr3_aa: CASRAGTYTGELFF; cdr3_nt: TGCGCCAGCAGGGCTGGGACTTACACCGGGGAGCTGTTTTTT
d_call: TRBD1; clone_size: few; j_call: TRBJ1-2; v_call: TRBV5-6; cdr3_aa: CASSRRTGTSYTF; cdr3_nt: TGTGCCAGCAGCCGACGGACAGGGACGAGCTACACCTTC
d_call: -; clone_size: -; j_call: TRBJ2-1; v_call: TRBV15; cdr3_aa: CATSREVGEQFF; cdr3_nt: TGTGCCACCAGCAGAGAGGTCGGTGAGCAGTTCTTC
d_call: -; clone_size: -; j_call: TRBJ2-6; v_call: TRBV7-3; cdr3_aa: CASSLETSGANVLTF; cdr3_nt: TGTGCCAGCAGCTTAGAAACCTCTGGGGCCAACGTCCTGACTTTC
d_call: -; clone_size: -; j_call: TRBJ1-6; v_call: TRBV2; cdr3_aa: CASSVGGGGNSPLHF; cdr3_nt: TGTGCCAGCAGCGTCGGGGGGGGAGGTAATTCACCCCTCCACTTT
d_call: TRBD1; clone_size: -; j_call: TRBJ2-7; v_call: TRBV18; cdr3_aa: CASSPTGQGTYEQYF; cdr3_nt: TGTGCCAGCTCACCTACCGGACAGGGGACCTACGAGCAGTACTTC
d_call: -; clone_size: -; j_call: TRBJ2-3; v_call: TRBV5-5; cdr3_aa: CASALASRGIGTQYF; cdr3_nt: TGTGCCAGCGCCTTGGCCTCGAGAGGGATAGGTACGCAGTATTTT
d_call: -; clone_size: -; j_call: TRBJ1-2; v_call: TRBV28; cdr3_aa: CASSASTNYGYTF; cdr3_nt: TGTGCCAGCAGTGCGAGTACTAACTATGGCTACACCTTC
d_call: TRBD2; clone_size: -; j_call: TRBJ2-7; v_call: TRBV14; cdr3_aa: CASSPGLGEQYF; cdr3_nt: TGTGCCAGCAGCCCCGGACTAGGCGAGCAGTACTTC
d_call: TRBD1; clone_size: -; j_call: TRBJ2-3; v_call: TRBV14; cdr3_aa: CASSQGSYRGSPDTDTQYF; cdr3_nt: TGTGCCAGCAGCCAAGGGTCTTACAGGGGTTCCCCAGACACAGATACGCAGTATTTT
d_call: -; clone_size: -; j_call: TRBJ2-3; v_call: TRBV6-1; cdr3_aa: CASSRTVDTQYF; cdr3_nt: TGTGCCAGCAGTAGGACAGTCGATACGCAGTATTTT